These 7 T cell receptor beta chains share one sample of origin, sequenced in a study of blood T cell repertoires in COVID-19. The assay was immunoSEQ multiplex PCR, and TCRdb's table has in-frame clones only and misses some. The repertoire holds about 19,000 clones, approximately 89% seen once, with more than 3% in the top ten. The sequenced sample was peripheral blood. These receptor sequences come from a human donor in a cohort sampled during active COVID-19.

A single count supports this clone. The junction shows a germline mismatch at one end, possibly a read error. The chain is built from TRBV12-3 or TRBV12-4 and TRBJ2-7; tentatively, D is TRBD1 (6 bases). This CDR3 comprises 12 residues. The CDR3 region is CASSLTRGQLSF. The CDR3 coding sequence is TGTGCCAGCAGTTTAACTCGCGGACAGTTAAGCTTC.

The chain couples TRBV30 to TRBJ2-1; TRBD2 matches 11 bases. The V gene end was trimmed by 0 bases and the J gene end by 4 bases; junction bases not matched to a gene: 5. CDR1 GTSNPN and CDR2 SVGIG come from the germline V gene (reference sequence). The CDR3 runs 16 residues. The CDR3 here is CAWSVTSGGSYNEQFF. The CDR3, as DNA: TGTGCCTGGAGTGTTACTAGCGGGGGCAGTTACAATGAGCAGTTCTTC.

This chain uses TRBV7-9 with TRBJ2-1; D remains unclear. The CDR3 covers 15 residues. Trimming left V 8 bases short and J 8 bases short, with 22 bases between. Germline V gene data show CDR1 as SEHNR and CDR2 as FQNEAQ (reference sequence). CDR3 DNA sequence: TGTGCCAGCGGATCCTTTTCCGGGTCTGGTCATGAGCAGTTCTTC. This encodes CASGSFSGSGHEQFF.

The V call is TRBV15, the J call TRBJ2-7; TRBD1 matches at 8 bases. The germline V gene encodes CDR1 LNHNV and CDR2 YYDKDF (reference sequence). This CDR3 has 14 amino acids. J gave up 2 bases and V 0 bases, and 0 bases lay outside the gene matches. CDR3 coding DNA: TGTGCCACCAGCAGAGAGGGACAGGCCTACGAGCAGTACTTC. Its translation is CATSREGQAYEQYF.

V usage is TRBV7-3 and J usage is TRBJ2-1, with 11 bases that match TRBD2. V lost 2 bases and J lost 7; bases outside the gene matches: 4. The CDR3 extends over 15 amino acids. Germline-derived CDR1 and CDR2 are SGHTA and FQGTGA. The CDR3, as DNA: TGTGCCAGCAGCTTAGTAGCGGGAGGGCCAAATGAGCAGTTCTTC. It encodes CASSLVAGGPNEQFF. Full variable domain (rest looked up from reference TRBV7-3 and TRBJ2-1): GAGVSQTPSNKVTEKGKYVELRCDPISGHTALYWYRQSLGQGPEFLIYFQGTGAADDSGLPNDRFFAVRPEGSVSTLKIQRTERGDSAVYLCASSLVAGGPNEQFFGPGTRLTVL.

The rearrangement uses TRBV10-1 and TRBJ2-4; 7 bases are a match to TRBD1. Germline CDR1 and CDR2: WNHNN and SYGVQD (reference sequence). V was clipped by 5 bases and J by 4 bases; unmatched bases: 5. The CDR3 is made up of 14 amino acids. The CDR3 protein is CASSPGTVKNIQYF. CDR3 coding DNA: TGCGCCAGCAGTCCCGGGACAGTAAAAAACATTCAGTACTTC.

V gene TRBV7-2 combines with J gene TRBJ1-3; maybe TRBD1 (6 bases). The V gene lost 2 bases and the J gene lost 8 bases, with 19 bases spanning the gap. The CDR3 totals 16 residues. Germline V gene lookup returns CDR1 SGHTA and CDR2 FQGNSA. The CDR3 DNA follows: TGTGCCAGCAGCTTAATCTTGTCCAGGGGTAGAGACACCATATATTTT. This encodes CASSLILSRGRDTIYF.